This T cell receptor (beta chain) originates from a study of T-cell memory formation after mild COVID-19. TCRdb re-derived calls from the 5' RACE reads in MiXCR, one entry per CDR3 protein. This table has 400,000 to 500,000 distinct CDR3 sequences, about a sixth appearing once. In its sample, this clonotype was seen a few times. Germline-derived CDR1 and CDR2 are LGHNT and FRNRAP. CDR3 size: 15 residues. Trimming took 6 bases from V and 5 from J; bases not matched to a gene: 8. V and J are TRBV12-5 and TRBJ2-2; TRBD1 agrees at 8 bases. The receptor's source is a man aged 18 to 30 who had mild COVID-19 (a few samples of this study predate the infection). Cell type and time point are not known. Sample: PBMCs or a T cell subset sorted from them (not recorded which). The DNA for the CDR3 is TGTGCTAGTGGCCCGGGCAGGGGGCTAACCGGGGAGCTGTTTTTT. The encoded protein is CASGPGRGLTGELFF.